Listed below are T cell receptor beta chains from one sample, sequenced in a study of control samples from healthy donors and cancer patients. The protocol was immunoSEQ multiplex PCR, while the TCRdb copy is restricted to in-frame clones and leaves out a portion. The table lists hundreds of thousands of clones, around 90% of them singletons. The sequencing input was PBMCs. These receptors were collected from a man aged 35 to 55 with head and neck cancer. CDR3s include the opening cysteine and the closing phenylalanine or tryptophan. Fields, in order: D gene, J gene, clone size, V gene, CDR3 protein, CDR3 DNA. A D gene is named only where the DNA matches it firmly. Some rows have no size entry. The others give once, few or many, or a class for an expanded clone.

d_gene: TRBD2
j_gene: TRBJ2-5
abundance: -
v_gene: TRBV7-2
CDR3aa: CASSSGGLAGQETQYF
CDR3nt: TGTGCCAGTAGCTCAGGGGGACTAGCGGGCCAAGAGACCCAGTACTTC

d_gene: -
j_gene: TRBJ2-1
abundance: -
v_gene: TRBV24-1
CDR3aa: CATSVGRGTNEQFF
CDR3nt: TGTGCCACCAGTGTGGGGCGAGGGACAAATGAGCAGTTCTTC

d_gene: -
j_gene: TRBJ2-1
abundance: -
v_gene: TRBV6-5
CDR3aa: CASSYDSYNEQFF
CDR3nt: TGTGCCAGCAGTTACGACTCGTACAATGAGCAGTTCTTC

d_gene: TRBD1
j_gene: TRBJ1-5
abundance: once
v_gene: TRBV6-1
CDR3aa: CASSEEDRDRRQPQHF
CDR3nt: TGTGCCAGCAGTGAGGAAGACAGGGACCGCCGTCAGCCCCAGCATTTT

d_gene: -
j_gene: TRBJ2-7
abundance: once
v_gene: TRBV30
CDR3aa: CAWKRPPYEQYF
CDR3nt: TGTGCCTGGAAAAGGCCACCCTACGAGCAGTACTTC

d_gene: -
j_gene: TRBJ2-2
abundance: -
v_gene: TRBV27
CDR3aa: CASSSHRSGTKRGTGELFF
CDR3nt: TGTGCCAGCAGTTCCCACCGTTCCGGGACAAAGAGAGGCACCGGGGAGCTGTTTTTT

d_gene: -
j_gene: TRBJ1-4
abundance: once
v_gene: TRBV6-2/TRBV6-3
CDR3aa: CASSYRGTEKLFF
CDR3nt: TGTGCCAGCAGTTACCGAGGGACTGAAAAACTGTTTTTT

d_gene: TRBD2
j_gene: TRBJ2-7
abundance: -
v_gene: TRBV9
CDR3aa: CASSVTSGSYEQYF
CDR3nt: TGTGCCAGCAGCGTGACTAGCGGGTCCTACGAGCAGTACTTC

d_gene: -
j_gene: TRBJ2-4
abundance: -
v_gene: TRBV28
CDR3aa: CASSFREVNIQYF
CDR3nt: TGTGCCAGCAGTTTCCGGGAAGTCAACATTCAGTACTTC

d_gene: -
j_gene: TRBJ1-2
abundance: few
v_gene: TRBV24-1
CDR3aa: CATSVGSGRQGYTF
CDR3nt: TGTGCCACCAGTGTTGGATCGGGGAGACAGGGCTACACCTTC

d_gene: -
j_gene: TRBJ2-3
abundance: -
v_gene: TRBV24-1
CDR3aa: CATSDQAPTADTQYF
CDR3nt: TGTGCCACCAGTGATCAGGCCCCGACTGCCGATACGCAGTATTTT